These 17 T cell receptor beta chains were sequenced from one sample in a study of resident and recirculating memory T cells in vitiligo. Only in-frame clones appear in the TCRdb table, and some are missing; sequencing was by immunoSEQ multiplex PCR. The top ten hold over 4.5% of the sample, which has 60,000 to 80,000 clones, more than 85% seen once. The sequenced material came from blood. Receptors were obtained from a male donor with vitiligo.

This chain's CDR3 is CASSDLGGNTEAFF. The DNA of the CDR3 is TGTGCCAGCAGCGACCTCGGGGGGAACACTGAAGCTTTCTTT. The genes are TRBV7-3 and TRBJ1-1; tentatively, D is TRBD1 (5 bases). V gave up 5 bases and J gave up 1 base, with 11 bases separating them. Germline V gives CDR1 SGHTA, CDR2 FQGTGA. The CDR3 covers 14 residues.

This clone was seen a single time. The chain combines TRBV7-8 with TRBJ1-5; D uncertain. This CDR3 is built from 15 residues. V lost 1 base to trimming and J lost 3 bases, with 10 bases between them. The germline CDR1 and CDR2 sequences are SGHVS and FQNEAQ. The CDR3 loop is CASSLDTGINQPQHF. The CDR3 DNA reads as TGTGCCAGCAGCTTAGACACCGGGATCAATCAGCCCCAGCATTTT.

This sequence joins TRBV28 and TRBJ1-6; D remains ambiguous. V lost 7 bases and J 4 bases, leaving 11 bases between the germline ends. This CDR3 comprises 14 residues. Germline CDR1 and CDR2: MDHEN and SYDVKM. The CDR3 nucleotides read TGTGCCAGCACCTCTCGACTGTATAATTCACCCCTCCACTTT. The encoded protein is CASTSRLYNSPLHF.

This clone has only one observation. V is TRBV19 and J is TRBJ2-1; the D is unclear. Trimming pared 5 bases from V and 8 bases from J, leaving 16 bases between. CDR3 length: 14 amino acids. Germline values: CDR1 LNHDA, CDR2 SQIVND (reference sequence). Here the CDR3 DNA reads TGTGCCAGTAGTTCCCAGGTTGGTGTCGATGAGCAGTTCTTC. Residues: CASSSQVGVDEQFF.

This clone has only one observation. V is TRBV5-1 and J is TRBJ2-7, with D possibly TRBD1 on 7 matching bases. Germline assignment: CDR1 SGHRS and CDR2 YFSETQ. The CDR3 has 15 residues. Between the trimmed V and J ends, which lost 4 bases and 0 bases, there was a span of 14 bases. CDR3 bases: TGCGCCAGCAGCGCGGGACAGCTTAGCTCCTACGAGCAGTACTTC. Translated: CASSAGQLSSYEQYF.

The CDR3 sequence: CASSISGKGADQPQHF. The CDR3 region has the DNA TGTGCCAGTAGTATATCTGGTAAGGGGGCGGATCAGCCCCAGCATTTT. The chain joins TRBV19 to TRBJ1-5; TRBD1 aligns across 7 bases. Per the germline V gene, CDR1 is LNHDA and CDR2 is SQIVND (reference sequence). The V and J ends lost 2 bases and 5 bases, in that order; junction bases with no gene match: 9. The CDR3 sequence is 16 residues long. Based on the CDR3 plus reference TRBV19 and TRBJ1-5, the full variable domain is DGGITQSPKYLFRKEGQNVTLSCEQNLNHDAMYWYRQDPGQGLRLIYYSQIVNDFQKGDIAEGYSVSREKKESFPLTVTSAQKNPTAFYLCASSISGKGADQPQHFGDGTRLSIL.

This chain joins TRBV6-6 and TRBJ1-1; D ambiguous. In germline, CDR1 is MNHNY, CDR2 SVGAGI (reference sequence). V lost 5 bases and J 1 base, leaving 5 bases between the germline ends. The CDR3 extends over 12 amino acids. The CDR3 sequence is CASSAGNTEAFF. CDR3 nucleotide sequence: TGTGCCAGCAGTGCAGGGAACACTGAAGCTTTCTTT.

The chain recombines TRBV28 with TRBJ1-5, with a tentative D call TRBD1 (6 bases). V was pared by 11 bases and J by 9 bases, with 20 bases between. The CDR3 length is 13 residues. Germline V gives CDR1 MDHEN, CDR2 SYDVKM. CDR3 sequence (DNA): TGTGCCGGAGCAGGGGACCGCCCCGGGCCCCAGCATTTT. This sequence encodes CAGAGDRPGPQHF.

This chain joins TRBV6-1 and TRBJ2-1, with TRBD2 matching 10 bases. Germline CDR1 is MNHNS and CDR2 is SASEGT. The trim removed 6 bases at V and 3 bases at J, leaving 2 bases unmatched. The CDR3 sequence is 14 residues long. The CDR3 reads CASRGLAVYNEQFF. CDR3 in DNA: TGTGCCAGCAGAGGACTAGCGGTCTACAATGAGCAGTTCTTC.

The CDR3 spells CASSVGVSGNTIYF. The DNA of the CDR3 is TGTGCCAGCAGCGTAGGAGTCTCTGGAAACACCATATATTTT. The chain joins TRBV9 to TRBJ1-3, with D uncertain. The CDR3 sequence is 14 residues long. CDR1 and CDR2 (germline): SGDLS, YYNGEE. V was shortened by 0 bases and J by 0 bases, with 4 bases between the two germline ends.

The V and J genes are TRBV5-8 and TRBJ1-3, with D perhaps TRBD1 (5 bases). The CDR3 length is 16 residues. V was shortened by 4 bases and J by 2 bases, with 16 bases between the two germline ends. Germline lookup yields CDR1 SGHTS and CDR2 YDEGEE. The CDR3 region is CASSMGPPGTGNTIYF. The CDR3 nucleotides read TGTGCCAGCAGCATGGGCCCGCCAGGGACTGGAAACACCATATATTTT.

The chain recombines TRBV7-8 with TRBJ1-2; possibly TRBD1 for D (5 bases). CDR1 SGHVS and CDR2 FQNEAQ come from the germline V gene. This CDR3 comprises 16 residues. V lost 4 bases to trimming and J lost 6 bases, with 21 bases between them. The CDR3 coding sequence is TGTGCCAGCAGCTCAATAGCGGTCAGGGATCTCGATGGCTACACCTTC. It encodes CASSSIAVRDLDGYTF.

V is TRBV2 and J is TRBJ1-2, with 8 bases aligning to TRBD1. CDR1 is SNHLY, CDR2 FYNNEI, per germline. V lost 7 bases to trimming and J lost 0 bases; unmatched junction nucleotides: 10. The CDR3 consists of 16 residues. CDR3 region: CASTQDRVRTNYGYTF. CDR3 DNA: TGTGCCAGCACCCAGGACAGGGTTCGGACTAACTATGGCTACACCTTC.

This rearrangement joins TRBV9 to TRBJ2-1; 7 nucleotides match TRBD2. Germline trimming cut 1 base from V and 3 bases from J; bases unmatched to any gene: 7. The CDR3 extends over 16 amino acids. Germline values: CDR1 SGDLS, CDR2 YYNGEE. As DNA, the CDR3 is TGTGCCAGCAGCGTACAGGAGCGGGGCCACTACAATGAGCAGTTCTTC. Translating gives CASSVQERGHYNEQFF.

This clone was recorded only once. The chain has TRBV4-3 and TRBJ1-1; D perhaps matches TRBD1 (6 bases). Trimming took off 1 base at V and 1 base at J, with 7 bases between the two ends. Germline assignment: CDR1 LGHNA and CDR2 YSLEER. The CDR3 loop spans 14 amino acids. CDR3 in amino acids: CASSQGQENTEAFF. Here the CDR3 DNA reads TGCGCCAGCAGCCAAGGACAGGAGAACACTGAAGCTTTCTTT.

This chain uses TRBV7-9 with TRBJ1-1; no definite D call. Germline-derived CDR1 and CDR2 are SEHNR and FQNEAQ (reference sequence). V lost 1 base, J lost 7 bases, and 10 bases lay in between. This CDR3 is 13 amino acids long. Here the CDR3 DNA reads TGTGCCAGCAGCTTAGGCGGTCAACTTGAAGCTTTCTTT. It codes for CASSLGGQLEAFF.

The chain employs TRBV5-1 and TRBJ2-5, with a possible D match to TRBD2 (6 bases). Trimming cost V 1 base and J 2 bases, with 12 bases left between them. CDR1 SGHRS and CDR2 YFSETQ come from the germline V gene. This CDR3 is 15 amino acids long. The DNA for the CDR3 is TGCGCCAGCAGCTTGCGGGGACTCGCTCAAGAGACCCAGTACTTC. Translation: CASSLRGLAQETQYF.